This T cell receptor beta chain was found in a study of CD8+CD57+ T cells in acquired aplastic anemia. Regarding the study as a whole: Overlap between patients and controls comprised 25 to 35 CD8+ CDR3 sequences.

Germline assignment: CDR1 SQVTM and CDR2 ANQGSEA. The CDR3 extends over 14 amino acids. With 4 bases clipped from V and 5 bases from J, the junction kept 6 bases outside the gene matches. In this sample, this clonotype turned up many times. Its antigen is not known. TCR beta VDJ and CDR3 were profiled, and genomic DNA was the template. TCRdb passed the reads through MiXCR, listing each CDR3 protein once. Of approximately 300,000 distinct CDR3 sequences in the sample, about 50% are singletons; the top ten hold around 1.2%. Sequencing involved patients with CD8+CD57+ cell expansion previously shown by flow cytometry. The diagnosis in all patients was severe acquired aplastic anemia. The blood sampling took place in patients who had so far received no therapy.

This clonotype was obtained from a human donor with aplastic anemia. The source material was sorted CD4+, CD8+, or CD8+CD57+ T cells (not recorded which) from PBMCs. The rearrangement uses TRBV29-1 and TRBJ2-1; 9 positions match TRBD1. CDR3 DNA: TGCAGCGTTGGGATCGGGACAGGGCACAATGAGCAGTTCTTC. Translated: CSVGIGTGHNEQFF.